The 10 T cell receptor beta chains below come from one sample, sequenced in a study of T-cell memory formation after mild COVID-19. TCRdb redid the calling of the 5' RACE reads with MiXCR, one entry per CDR3 protein. The sample includes 350,000 or so distinct CDR3 sequences, approximately 21% of them seen just once. What was sequenced was PBMCs or a T cell subset sorted from them (not recorded which). Source of these receptors: an adult woman who had mild COVID-19 (a few samples of this study predate the infection). Cell type and time point are not known.

This clonotype appeared a few times. The chain couples TRBV6-2 or TRBV6-3 to TRBJ2-1; D could derive from TRBD1 or TRBD2 (5 bases each). This CDR3 region has 15 residues. Germline CDR1 is MNHEY and CDR2 is SVGEGT. Trimming cost V 0 bases and J 6 bases, with 12 bases left between them. CDR3 residues: CASSYSSRGGNEQFF. The CDR3 DNA reads TGTGCCAGCAGTTACTCTTCCCGGGGCGGCAATGAGCAGTTCTTC.

This clonotype has a handful of counts. The CDR3 does not end in the conserved phenylalanine or tryptophan, so this is likely a read error. The limits of the CDR3 on the DNA are not certain, so only TCRdb's listed CDR3 is given. The rearrangement links TRBV29-1 to TRBJ2-1; TRBD1 is taken as the D call from the table, unchecked against the DNA. The length of the CDR3 is 10 amino acids, counting both ends. Germline V lookup: CDR1 SQVTM, CDR2 ANQGSEA. CDR3 loop: CSVERTGIHL.

V gene TRBV4-3 combines with J gene TRBJ2-2; 9 nucleotides match TRBD1. Germline trimming cut 2 bases from V and 13 bases from J; bases unmatched to any gene: 5. This CDR3 has 13 residues. Germline-derived CDR1 and CDR2 are LGHNA and YSLEER. The CDR3 is CASSQKTGGGLFF. The CDR3 DNA sequence: TGCGCCAGCAGCCAAAAAACAGGGGGCGGGCTGTTTTTT.

V is TRBV4-2 and J is TRBJ2-6; D uncertain. The CDR3 sequence is 15 residues long. V was shortened by 8 bases and J by 2 bases, with 13 bases between the two germline ends. Germline loops: CDR1 LGHNA, CDR2 YNFKEQ. The CDR3 DNA follows: TGTGCCAGCCAAGTTGCCGCTACTGGGGCCAACGTCCTGACTTTC. It yields the protein CASQVAATGANVLTF.

The CDR3: CASRSKDYWNEQFF. CDR3 coding DNA: TGTGCCAGCAGATCCAAGGACTACTGGAATGAGCAGTTCTTC. The rearrangement joins TRBV6-5 to TRBJ2-1, with D maybe TRBD2 (6 bases). The CDR3 length is 14 residues. Germline loops: CDR1 MNHEY, CDR2 SVGAGI. Trimming shortened V by 6 bases and J by 7 bases, and 16 bases separated the two germline ends.

The V call is TRBV9, the J call TRBJ2-1; D gene ambiguous. The CDR3 consists of 13 residues. The germline V and J ends were trimmed by 4 bases and 2 bases, with 7 bases remaining between them. The V gene's germline CDR1 is SGDLS and CDR2 YYNGEE. The CDR3 protein is CASSLTPYNEQFF. CDR3 sequence (DNA): TGTGCCAGCAGCTTAACCCCCTACAATGAGCAGTTCTTC.

The chain couples TRBV12-3 or TRBV12-4 to TRBJ2-1; no firm D call. V gave up 6 bases and J gave up 5 bases, with 17 bases separating them. The CDR3 covers 15 residues. Written as DNA, the CDR3 is TGTGCCAGCAGAAGAGACCGGCTGGGTAACAATGAGCAGTTCTTC. Protein: CASRRDRLGNNEQFF.

This clonotype was observed at least ten times. The genes are TRBV12-3 or TRBV12-4 and TRBJ2-3; 11 bases fit TRBD2. Trimming removed 10 bases from V and 2 bases from J; junction bases left unmatched: 5. The CDR3 extends over 14 amino acids. The CDR3 sequence is CATKTSGATDTQYF. The CDR3 coding sequence is TGTGCCACCAAGACTAGCGGGGCCACAGATACGCAGTATTTT.

The genes are TRBV20-1 and TRBJ1-5, with D tentatively TRBD1 (6 bases). The CDR3 has 14 residues. Per germline, CDR1 DFQATT and CDR2 SNEGSKA (reference sequence). V was pared by 0 bases and J by 6 bases, with 12 bases between. CDR3 loop: CSARDGGRRQPQHF. CDR3 DNA: TGCAGTGCTAGAGATGGGGGGCGCCGTCAGCCCCAGCATTTT.

V gene TRBV20-1 combines with J gene TRBJ2-4, with D hard to call. The CDR3 is 15 amino acids. CDR1 DFQATT and CDR2 SNEGSKA come from the germline V gene (reference sequence). V gave up 2 bases and J gave up 8 bases, with 19 bases separating them. The CDR3 coding sequence is TGCAGTGCTAGAATTCCAGCAACCGATGCGGACATTCAGTACTTC. Its translation: CSARIPATDADIQYF.